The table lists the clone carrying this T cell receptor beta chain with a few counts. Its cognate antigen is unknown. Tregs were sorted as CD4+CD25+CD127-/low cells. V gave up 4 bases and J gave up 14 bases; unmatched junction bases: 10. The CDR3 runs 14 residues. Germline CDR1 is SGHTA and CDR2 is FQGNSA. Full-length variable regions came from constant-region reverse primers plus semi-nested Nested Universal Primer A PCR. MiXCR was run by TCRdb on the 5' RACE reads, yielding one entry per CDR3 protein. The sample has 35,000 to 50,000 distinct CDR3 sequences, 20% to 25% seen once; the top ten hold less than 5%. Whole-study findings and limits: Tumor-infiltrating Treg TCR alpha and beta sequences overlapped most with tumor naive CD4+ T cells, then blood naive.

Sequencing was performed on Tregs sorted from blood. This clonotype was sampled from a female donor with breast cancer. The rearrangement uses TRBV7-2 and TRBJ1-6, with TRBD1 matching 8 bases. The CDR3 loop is CASSSTYGQGTLHF. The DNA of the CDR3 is TGTGCCAGCAGCTCCACCTATGGACAGGGCACCCTCCACTTT. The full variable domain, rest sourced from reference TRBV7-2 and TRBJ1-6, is GAGVSQSPSNKVTEKGKDVELRCDPISGHTALYWYRQSLGQGLEFLIYFQGNSAPDKSGLPSDRFSAERTGGSVSTLTIQRTQQEDSAVYLCASSSTYGQGTLHFGNGTRLTVT.